This entry is about one T cell receptor (beta chain). Its matching antigen is unknown. The CDR3 totals 15 residues. The germline gives CDR1 SGDLS, CDR2 YYNGEE. V was shortened by 0 bases and J by 4 bases, with 13 bases between the two germline ends. The sample belongs to a study of T cells after yellow fever vaccination. Study as a whole: Fractions of low cell number were prepared using SMART-Seq v4 Ultra Low Input. Study findings and constraints: Booster samples showed a return of most primary-vaccination clones (almost 97% CD4, about 87% CD8). Abundant contaminating clonotypes from the bulk population could appear in FACS-sorted repertoires.

The TCR cDNA carried a universal primer site and UMIs from 5'RACE template switching. One entry per CDR3 protein, called by TCRdb with MiXCR from the 5' RACE reads. Seen here are about 240,000 distinct CDR3 sequences, about 7.1% observed once, and the top ten hold roughly 0.93%. This sequence originates from a man aged 25-40 years who received the YFV17D yellow fever vaccine. Specimen: CD4+ T cells sorted from PBMCs, collected 15 days after the yellow fever booster vaccination. The rearrangement links TRBV9 to TRBJ2-5; the D gene could be TRBD1 or TRBD2 (5 bases each). CDR3 region: CASSVGPGAAETQYF. The CDR3 DNA reads TGTGCCAGCAGCGTAGGCCCCGGGGCCGCAGAGACCCAGTACTTC.